Presented here are 26 T cell receptor beta chains from one specimen sequenced in a study of T-cell memory formation after mild COVID-19. TCRdb reprocessed the 5' RACE reads with MiXCR, giving one entry per CDR3 protein. Of about 190,000 distinct CDR3 sequences listed, 27% were seen once; the top ten hold about an eighth. Sequenced: PBMCs or a T cell subset sorted from them (not recorded which). These receptors were taken from an adult woman who had mild COVID-19 (a few samples of this study predate the infection). Cell type and time point are not known.

In its sample, this clonotype was seen a few times. The CDR3 loop is CASSYRDNYGYTF. The CDR3 coding sequence is TGTGCCAGCAGTTACCGGGACAACTATGGCTACACCTTC. V gene TRBV6-2 or TRBV6-3 combines with J gene TRBJ1-2, with a weak D call TRBD1 (5 bases). This CDR3 contains 13 residues. With 2 bases removed from V and 2 bases from J, the gap between germline ends came to 6 bases. Looked up from germline, CDR1 is MNHEY and CDR2 is SVGEGT.

This clonotype was seen a handful of times. This sequence joins TRBV3-1 and TRBJ1-1; 8 positions match TRBD1. V was pared by 0 bases and J by 1 base, with 1 base of the junction left unmatched. Germline assignment: CDR1 LGHDT and CDR2 YNNKEL (reference sequence). The CDR3 is made up of 15 amino acids. The CDR3 sequence is CASSQDGTGNTEAFF. The DNA for the CDR3 is TGTGCCAGCAGCCAAGACGGGACAGGGAACACTGAAGCTTTCTTT.

A few counts support this clonotype. V and J are TRBV6-5 and TRBJ2-7; no clear D. CDR3 length: 13 amino acids. V was shortened by 0 bases and J by 1 base, with 4 bases between the two germline ends. Germline CDR1 reads MNHEY; CDR2 reads SVGAGI. CDR3 nucleotide sequence: TGTGCCAGCAGTTACTCAGGTTCCTACGAGCAGTACTTC. This gives the protein CASSYSGSYEQYF.

The chain uses TRBV6-2 or TRBV6-3 and TRBJ2-7; D may be TRBD1 or TRBD2 (5 bases each). This CDR3 is built from 14 residues. The V gene's germline CDR1 is MNHEY and CDR2 SVGEGT. The germline V and J ends were trimmed by 6 bases and 2 bases, with 14 bases remaining between them. DNA of the CDR3: TGTGCCAGCAGGACCCGGGGCAGAACCTACGAGCAGTACTTC. Its protein is CASRTRGRTYEQYF.

The chain recombines TRBV10-3 with TRBJ2-7; D might be TRBD1 (6 bases). Germline CDR1 ENHRY, CDR2 SYGVKD. The CDR3 spans 11 residues. Trimming removed 8 bases at V and 2 bases at J, with 7 bases between. The CDR3 DNA follows: TGTGCCATCTCAGGGGCCTACGAGCAGTACTTC. It codes for CAISGAYEQYF.

Only one count was recorded for this clonotype. Here the CDR3 DNA reads TGTGCCACCAGTGTCCCGCGGGTCGTGGTAGAGGGTTATGGCTACACCTTC. Translated: CATSVPRVVVEGYGYTF. V and J are TRBV24-1 and TRBJ1-2; D is ambiguous. The CDR3 spans 17 residues. Trimming left V 5 bases short and J 5 bases short, with 23 bases between. Germline CDR1 and CDR2: KGHDR and SFDVKD.

This clonotype appeared a few times. The CDR3 protein is CASSSTILAGGEFF. Here the CDR3 DNA reads TGTGCCAGCAGCTCCACTATACTAGCCGGGGGGGAGTTCTTC. The chain joins TRBV12-3 or TRBV12-4 to TRBJ2-1; TRBD2 matches 8 bases. V lost 6 bases to trimming and J lost 14 bases; unmatched junction nucleotides: 15. The CDR3 runs 14 residues.

For the CDR3, the DNA is TGTGCCAGCAGTTTAATTGGGACAGGGGGAGAGACCCAGTACTTC. This sequence encodes CASSLIGTGGETQYF. The rearrangement uses TRBV28 and TRBJ2-5; 11 nucleotides align to TRBD1. With V trimmed by 2 bases and J by 4 bases, 3 bases remained unmatched. From germline, CDR1 is MDHEN and CDR2 SYDVKM. There are 15 residues in the CDR3.

This clonotype turned up a few times. The rearrangement joins TRBV29-1 to TRBJ2-7, with 11 positions matching TRBD1. Per germline, CDR1 SQVTM and CDR2 ANQGSEA. CDR3 length: 15 amino acids. After removal of 7 bases from V and 2 bases from J, the junction contained 10 bases not matched to a gene. The CDR3 here is CSAGRQGQGAYEQYF. In nucleotides, the CDR3 is TGCAGCGCTGGACGGCAGGGACAGGGGGCCTACGAGCAGTACTTC.

The rearrangement uses TRBV12-3 or TRBV12-4 and TRBJ2-4; 9 bases match TRBD2. The CDR3 runs 17 residues. J gave up 0 bases and V 4 bases, and 7 bases lay outside the gene matches. The CDR3 sequence is CASSYFGGGAAKNIQYF. The CDR3 DNA reads TGTGCCAGCAGTTATTTCGGCGGGGGGGCAGCCAAAAACATTCAGTACTTC.

J is TRBJ2-1 and V is TRBV29-1; D may be TRBD2 (7 bases). Germline CDR1 and CDR2: SQVTM and ANQGSEA. V was shortened by 3 bases and J by 3 bases, with 15 bases between the two germline ends. The CDR3 runs 15 residues. The CDR3 nucleotides read TGCAGCGTTGAGGGGGGCGGGAGTGGCTACAATGAGCAGTTCTTC. It codes for CSVEGGGSGYNEQFF.

This clonotype occurred a few times. V usage is TRBV7-8 and J usage is TRBJ1-1; no firm D call. The CDR3 spans 15 residues. Trimming removed 0 bases at V and 6 bases at J, with 14 bases between. Germline-derived CDR1 and CDR2 are SGHVS and FQNEAQ. The CDR3 DNA is TGTGCCAGCAGCTTAGCTGGTAACCATTATGCTGAAGCTTTCTTT. This encodes CASSLAGNHYAEAFF.

This clonotype was seen a few times. This chain uses TRBV5-5 with TRBJ1-1, with unresolved D. CDR1 is SGHKS and CDR2 is YYEKEE in the germline V gene (reference sequence). The CDR3 has 15 residues. V was shortened by 2 bases and J by 1 base, with 12 bases between the two germline ends. The CDR3 bases are TGTGCCAGCAGCTTACAACCCCAACCGAACACTGAAGCTTTCTTT. Translated, it gives CASSLQPQPNTEAFF.

This sequence joins TRBV6-1 and TRBJ2-1, with D tentatively TRBD2 (5 bases). The V end was cut by 4 bases, the J end by 9 bases, with 13 bases between. The germline V gene encodes CDR1 MNHNS and CDR2 SASEGT. The CDR3 loop spans 13 amino acids. The CDR3 here is CASSATGYGEQFF. Written as DNA, the CDR3 is TGTGCCAGCAGTGCCACGGGATACGGTGAGCAGTTCTTC.

The table lists this clonotype with a few counts. The chain employs TRBV6-2 or TRBV6-3 and TRBJ2-7; D gene unclear. The germline V gene has CDR1 MNHEY and CDR2 SVGEGT. The CDR3 runs 13 residues. V shed 0 bases and J shed 5 bases, with 8 bases lying between them. For the CDR3, the DNA is TGTGCCAGCAGTTACTCCACCCCCCACGAGCAGTACTTC. Protein sequence: CASSYSTPHEQYF.

The sample holds many counts of this clonotype. J is TRBJ1-1 and V is TRBV7-2, with unresolved D. Trimming removed 1 base at V and 6 bases at J, with 15 bases between. The CDR3 totals 15 residues. Germline CDR1 and CDR2: SGHTA and FQGNSA. CDR3 sequence: CASSLEVVGIAEAFF. The CDR3 DNA reads TGTGCCAGCAGCTTAGAAGTGGTTGGGATCGCTGAAGCTTTCTTT.

This chain links TRBV13 with TRBJ1-4, with 7 nucleotides matching TRBD1. The germline V gene encodes CDR1 PRHDT and CDR2 FYEKMQ (reference sequence). The CDR3 runs 15 residues. After removal of 4 bases from V and 7 bases from J, the junction contained 9 bases not matched to a gene. CDR3 sequence (DNA): TGTGCCAGCAGCTCACGACAGGGTCTTGGTGAAAAACTGTTTTTT. This codes for CASSSRQGLGEKLFF.

In this sample, this clonotype turned up a few times. The chain combines TRBV12-3 or TRBV12-4 with TRBJ1-5; no clear D. The CDR3 spans 12 residues. V lost 3 bases and J 3 bases, leaving 3 bases between the germline ends. The CDR3 nucleotides read TGTGCCAGCAGTTTGAACAATCAGCCCCAGCATTTT. Amino acids: CASSLNNQPQHF.

This clonotype has only a few counts. The V gene is TRBV27, the J gene TRBJ2-3, with unresolved D. Germline values: CDR1 MNHEY, CDR2 SMNVEV (reference sequence). The V end was cut by 5 bases, the J end by 0 bases, with 9 bases between. The CDR3 has 14 residues. CDR3: CASSGYTSTDTQYF. The CDR3 bases are TGTGCCAGCAGTGGGTATACTAGCACAGATACGCAGTATTTT.

The chain employs TRBV7-2 and TRBJ2-4, with TRBD2 matching over 10 bases. The germline gives CDR1 SGHTA, CDR2 FQGNSA. J gave up 3 bases and V 5 bases, and 10 bases lay outside the gene matches. CDR3 length: 17 amino acids. Written as DNA, the CDR3 is TGTGCCAGCAGCCCCGGAGGGCTAGCGGGAGTCAAAAACATTCAGTACTTC. This encodes CASSPGGLAGVKNIQYF. Full variable domain (missing parts from reference TRBV7-2 and TRBJ2-4): GAGVSQSPSNKVTEKGKDVELRCDPISGHTALYWYRQSLGQGLEFLIYFQGNSAPDKSGLPSDRFSAERTGGSVSTLTIQRTQQEDSAVYLCASSPGGLAGVKNIQYFGAGTRLSVL.

The rearrangement joins TRBV5-1 to TRBJ2-7; 9 nucleotides align to TRBD1. Germline lookup yields CDR1 SGHRS and CDR2 YFSETQ. Unmatched junction bases numbered 9, after V lost 0 bases and J lost 5 bases. CDR3 length equals 16 residues. CDR3 sequence: CASSLDGTGGRNEQYF. CDR3 DNA: TGCGCCAGCAGCTTGGACGGTACAGGGGGCAGGAACGAGCAGTACTTC.

J is TRBJ2-5 and V is TRBV20-1, with D perhaps given as TRBD1 or TRBD2 (5 bases each). The CDR3 is made up of 15 amino acids. Per the germline V gene, CDR1 is DFQATT and CDR2 is SNEGSKA (reference sequence). Trimming removed 2 bases at V and 3 bases at J, with 16 bases between. CDR3 sequence (DNA): TGCAGTGCTAGACTAGGGACCTTCCTCGAAGAGACCCAGTACTTC. Encoded protein: CSARLGTFLEETQYF.

The rearrangement links TRBV3-1 to TRBJ1-5; D not resolved. Germline V gene lookup returns CDR1 LGHDT and CDR2 YNNKEL (reference sequence). Trimming left V 1 base short and J 0 bases short, with 4 bases between. This CDR3 is built from 14 residues. The CDR3 loop reads CASSQVGSNQPQHF. CDR3 DNA sequence: TGTGCCAGCAGCCAAGTAGGTAGCAATCAGCCCCAGCATTTT. The complete variable domain, with remaining parts taken from reference TRBV3-1 and TRBJ1-5, reads DTAVSQTPKYLVTQMGNDKSIKCEQNLGHDTMYWYKQDSKKFLKIMFSYNNKELIINETVPNRFSPKSPDKAHLNLHINSLELGDSAVYFCASSQVGSNQPQHFGDGTRLSIL.

Many counts were recorded for this clonotype. The chain joins TRBV3-1 to TRBJ2-3; 9 positions match TRBD2. V shed 7 bases, J shed 2 bases, and the junction held 7 bases outside the gene matches. Germline CDR1 is LGHDT and CDR2 is YNNKEL (reference sequence). This CDR3 is built from 15 residues. CDR3 amino acids: CASKLTSGYTDTQYF. The CDR3, as DNA: TGTGCCAGCAAGTTAACTAGCGGGTACACAGATACGCAGTATTTT.

The CDR3 spells CASGYRGANTIYF. DNA of the CDR3: TGTGCCAGCGGTTACAGGGGAGCAAACACCATATATTTT. The rearrangement uses TRBV27 and TRBJ1-3; 7 nucleotides match TRBD1. With 8 bases clipped from V and 6 bases from J, the junction kept 7 bases outside the gene matches. CDR3 length: 13 amino acids. CDR1 is MNHEY and CDR2 is SMNVEV in the germline V gene (reference sequence).

This clonotype was seen a few times. This chain links TRBV9 with TRBJ2-5, with D perhaps TRBD1 (5 bases). Deletions cut 0 bases from V and 1 base from J, with 10 bases between. The germline gives CDR1 SGDLS, CDR2 YYNGEE. This CDR3 is 15 amino acids long. Here the CDR3 DNA reads TGTGCCAGCAGCGTAGGAACAGGCGTCCAAGAGACCCAGTACTTC. Residues: CASSVGTGVQETQYF.